The subject of this entry is one T cell receptor beta chain. This PCR relied on a set of 60 Vbeta primers and 13 Jbeta primers. Using immunoSEQ multiplex PCR, the repertoire was profiled, and TCRdb retains in-frame clones only, with some absent. The sample carries roughly 290,000 clones, 70% to 90% recorded once. The data are from a study of cytomegalovirus exposure and HLA in healthy donors. This CDR3 is built from 15 residues. Germline V gene lookup returns CDR1 SQVTM and CDR2 ANQGSEA. V lost 4 bases and J lost 7; bases outside the gene matches: 15. The receptor was derived from a woman aged 18-29 years in good health and CMV-seronegative. The V call is TRBV29-1, the J call TRBJ1-2, with TRBD1 identical over 7 bases. The specimen was PBMCs. In nucleotides, the CDR3 is TGCAGCGTTGGCGAGTTTTCTACAGGGGACGGTGGCTACACCTTC. It codes for CSVGEFSTGDGGYTF.